A single sample is the source of the 32 T cell receptor beta chains below, sequenced in a study of T cells in Graves' hyperthyroidism and ophthalmopathy. It was RNA transcripts that yielded the amplified TCR beta CDR3 regions. First-round RT-PCR with HTBI primers amplified the TCR CDR3 region. TCRdb reanalysed the multiplex PCR reads using MiXCR and keeps one entry per CDR3 protein. The sample gives some 770,000 distinct CDR3 sequences, about a sixth of which show up once; under 9.5% is in the top ten. The source material was blood. The source of these receptors is a man younger than 30 with Graves' hyperthyroidism.

There are many counts of this clonotype. This could be a read error, since a much larger clone is one nucleotide away. This sequence joins TRBV12-3 or TRBV12-4 and TRBJ1-1; the D is unclear. Between the trimmed V and J ends, which lost 1 base and 1 base, there was a span of 7 bases. The CDR3 is made up of 14 amino acids. As DNA, the CDR3 is TGTGCCAGCAGTTTAGTAGAGGGGAACACTGAAGCTTTCTTT. Its protein product is CASSLVEGNTEAFF.

This clonotype came up a few times. The chain recombines TRBV4-3 with TRBJ2-3, with D unclear. CDR1 LGHNA and CDR2 YSLEER come from the germline V gene. V lost 0 bases, J lost 3 bases, and 7 bases lay in between. The CDR3 totals 14 residues. The CDR3 DNA reads as TGCGCCAGCAGCCAAGATGGGCCAACAGATACGCAGTATTTT. Residues: CASSQDGPTDTQYF.

This clonotype was recorded a few times. V gene TRBV9 combines with J gene TRBJ1-1, with D hard to call. Trimming pared 7 bases from V and 5 bases from J, leaving 12 bases between. In germline, CDR1 is SGDLS, CDR2 YYNGEE. The CDR3 is 12 residues long. CDR3 DNA: TGTGCCAGCGGCACCCTGGGGACTGAAGCTTTCTTT. Its protein is CASGTLGTEAFF.

On this clonotype: A much larger clone sits a single nucleotide away, making a read error possible. The chain uses TRBV7-3 and TRBJ2-2; 14 bases match TRBD2. CDR3 size: 15 residues. Germline V lookup: CDR1 SGHTA, CDR2 FQGTGA. Trimming removed 6 bases from V and 6 bases from J; junction bases left unmatched: 3. As DNA, the CDR3 is TGTGCCAGCAGTGGGACTAGCGGGAGCTCCGGGGAGCTGTTTTTT. This encodes CASSGTSGSSGELFF.

This clonotype was recorded a few times. This rearrangement joins TRBV12-5 to TRBJ2-3; D not resolved. CDR1 LGHNT and CDR2 FRNRAP come from the germline V gene. The CDR3 spans 13 residues. Trimming removed 6 bases at V and 7 bases at J, with 14 bases between. The CDR3 bases are TGTGCTAGTGGCCCCGGACCTGTACATACGCAGTATTTT. It codes for CASGPGPVHTQYF.

With regard to this clonotype: Mismatch with germline at one junction end may stem from a read error. The J gene is TRBJ2-7, the V gene TRBV4-1; 13 nucleotides match TRBD2. This CDR3 region has 15 residues. Germline CDR1 and CDR2: MGHRA and YSYEKL. As DNA, the CDR3 is TGCGCCAGCAGCGGACTAGCGGGGGACTCCTACGGGCAGTACTTC. It yields the protein CASSGLAGDSYGQYF.

This clonotype was detected a few times. No conserved phenylalanine or tryptophan ends this CDR3, so it is likely a read error. The V call is TRBV6-2 or TRBV6-3, the J call TRBJ1-5; 7 nucleotides match TRBD1. CDR1 is MNHEY and CDR2 is SVGEGT in the germline V gene. This CDR3 is 14 amino acids long. Trimming took 5 bases from V and 7 from J; bases not matched to a gene: 8. The CDR3 here is CASSHEGAGQPQHL. For the CDR3, the DNA is TGTGCCAGCAGTCATGAGGGGGCTGGGCAGCCCCAGCATCTT.

This clonotype was observed many times. This chain uses TRBV3-1 with TRBJ2-7; perhaps TRBD1 as D (6 bases). CDR1 and CDR2 from the germline V gene are LGHDT and YNNKEL (reference sequence). V was pared by 4 bases and J by 5 bases, with 21 bases between. The CDR3 totals 16 residues. In DNA form, the CDR3 reads TGTGCCAGCAGCCCCCCGATGCAGGGGTCGGGTAACGAGCAGTACTTC. Protein product: CASSPPMQGSGNEQYF.

V gene TRBV28 combines with J gene TRBJ2-2, with D hard to call. V was trimmed by 1 base and J by 3 bases, leaving 6 bases between them. Looked up from germline, CDR1 is MDHEN and CDR2 is SYDVKM. The CDR3 covers 14 residues. The CDR3 region has the DNA TGTGCCAGCAGTTTATTTTTAGACACCGGGGAGCTGTTTTTT. It translates to CASSLFLDTGELFF.

The chain uses TRBV6-1 and TRBJ2-7, with 7 positions matching TRBD1. Germline-derived CDR1 and CDR2 are MNHNS and SASEGT. The V segment lost 5 bases and the J segment 2 bases; nucleotides outside the gene matches: 9. The CDR3 consists of 15 residues. In DNA, the CDR3 is TGTGCCAGCAGTTTTGGACAGGCGTCCCCCTACGAGCAGTACTTC. Translation: CASSFGQASPYEQYF.

This clonotype was counted at least ten times. The J gene is TRBJ1-5, the V gene TRBV28; TRBD1 is a possible D gene (6 bases). The CDR3 is 13 residues long. Trimming removed 9 bases at V and 3 bases at J, with 12 bases between. CDR1 is MDHEN, CDR2 SYDVKM, per germline. CDR3 nucleotides: TGTGCCAGTACGGACAGCTCCAATCAGCCCCAGCATTTT. Its protein is CASTDSSNQPQHF.

This chain links TRBV20-1 with TRBJ2-5, with D perhaps TRBD2 (6 bases). Trimming stripped 7 bases from V and 4 bases from J, with 16 bases between. The CDR3 has 13 amino acids. CDR1 is DFQATT and CDR2 is SNEGSKA in the germline V gene (reference sequence). The CDR3, as DNA: TGCAGTGTAATTGGGGGGACGGGAGAGACCCAGTACTTC. Protein: CSVIGGTGETQYF.

This clonotype appeared a few times. The rearrangement links TRBV9 to TRBJ2-1, with TRBD2 matching 10 bases. Trimming cost V 4 bases and J 8 bases; bases outside gene matches: 6. This CDR3 has 14 residues. Germline assignment: CDR1 SGDLS and CDR2 YYNGEE. As DNA, the CDR3 is TGTGCCAGCAGCAGATCCGGGACTAGCGATGAGCAGTTCTTC. Its translation is CASSRSGTSDEQFF.

There are a few counts of this clonotype. The germline gene is not matched at one end of the junction; a read error may be the cause. The gene calls are TRBV19 and TRBJ2-1; TRBD2 matches 10 bases. Germline CDR1 is LNHDA and CDR2 is SQIVND (reference sequence). The CDR3 runs to 15 residues. This CDR3 reads CTSSRRTSGDNEQFF. The CDR3, as DNA: TGTACCAGTAGTAGGCGGACTAGCGGAGACAATGAGCAGTTCTTC. Supplemented by reference TRBV19 and TRBJ2-1, the full variable domain reads DGGITQSPKYLFRKEGQNVTLSCEQNLNHDAMYWYRQDPGQGLRLIYYSQIVNDFQKGDIAEGYSVSREKKESFPLTVTSAQKNPTAFYLCTSSRRTSGDNEQFFGPGTRLTVL.

The chain carries TRBV2 and TRBJ2-1, with TRBD2 matching 7 bases. The CDR3 covers 15 residues. Germline values: CDR1 SNHLY, CDR2 FYNNEI. V lost 11 bases and J lost 1; bases outside the gene matches: 11. Here the CDR3 reads CACGGREWSYNEQFF. Written as DNA, the CDR3 is TGTGCCTGCGGGGGTCGGGAGTGGTCCTACAATGAGCAGTTCTTC.

The V and J genes are TRBV2 and TRBJ2-1, with 10 bases lining up with TRBD2. Germline values: CDR1 SNHLY, CDR2 FYNNEI. V shed 3 bases and J 9 bases; nucleotides not matched to a gene: 5. The CDR3 totals 14 residues. The CDR3 reads CASSEPSGRTEQFF. The CDR3 coding sequence is TGTGCCAGCAGTGAGCCTAGCGGGAGAACTGAGCAGTTCTTC. Drawing the rest from reference TRBV2 and TRBJ2-1, the complete variable domain is EPEVTQTPSHQVTQMGQEVILRCVPISNHLYFYWYRQILGQKVEFLVSFYNNEISEKSEIFDDQFSVERPDGSNFTLKIRSTKLEDSAMYFCASSEPSGRTEQFFGPGTRLTVL.

This clonotype was seen a few times. The chain has TRBV11-2 and TRBJ2-2, with unresolved D. The CDR3 sequence is 13 residues long. V gave up 1 base and J gave up 7 bases, with 7 bases separating them. Per germline, CDR1 SGHAT and CDR2 FQNNGV. CDR3 sequence (DNA): TGTGCCAGCAGCTTAGTCCGAAACGGGGAGCTGTTTTTT. Protein: CASSLVRNGELFF.

A few counts support this clonotype. The chain uses TRBV6-2 or TRBV6-3 and TRBJ1-1; a possible D gene is TRBD1 (5 bases). V gave up 5 bases and J gave up 3 bases, with 16 bases separating them. This CDR3 has 15 residues. Germline CDR1 and CDR2: MNHEY and SVGEGT. This CDR3 is CASSLAMGGYTEAFF. For the CDR3, the DNA is TGTGCCAGCAGTCTCGCGATGGGGGGATACACTGAAGCTTTCTTT.

About this clonotype: One end of the junction varies from germline; a read error may be responsible. The chain joins TRBV4-2 to TRBJ2-6, with TRBD1 identical over 7 bases. Germline CDR1 reads LGHNA; CDR2 reads YNFKEQ. The CDR3 extends over 15 amino acids. Here the CDR3 reads CASSQDGQGVNVLTF. For the CDR3, the DNA is TGTGCCAGCAGCCAAGATGGGCAGGGGGTCAACGTCCTGACTTTC.

This clonotype came up many times. The V gene is TRBV30, the J gene TRBJ2-3; no definite D call. Germline lookup yields CDR1 GTSNPN and CDR2 SVGIG (reference sequence). V was trimmed by 1 base and J by 8 bases, leaving 19 bases between them. CDR3 length: 15 residues. In nucleotides, the CDR3 is TGTGCCTGGAGTGCGGGCAAGTATCTCAACCCTACGCAGTATTTT. This gives the protein CAWSAGKYLNPTQYF. The full variable domain, rest sourced from reference TRBV30 and TRBJ2-3, is SQTIHQWPATLVQPVGSPLSLECTVEGTSNPNLYWYRQAAGRGLQLLFYSVGIGQISSEVPQNLSASRPQDRQFILSSKKLLLSDSGFYLCAWSAGKYLNPTQYFGPGTRLTVL.

This clonotype was counted many times. The rearrangement links TRBV20-1 to TRBJ2-3; D may be TRBD1 or TRBD2 (6 bases each). This CDR3 is 13 amino acids long. CDR1 and CDR2 (germline): DFQATT, SNEGSKA (reference sequence). V was clipped by 6 bases and J by 5 bases, with 15 bases between them. This CDR3 reads CSAVTGAVDTQYF. The CDR3 nucleotides are TGCAGTGCCGTCACGGGGGCGGTAGATACGCAGTATTTT.

Ten or more counts support this clonotype. The chain combines TRBV6-1 with TRBJ1-1, with D hard to call. The CDR3 spans 14 residues. V was trimmed by 7 bases and J by 1 base, leaving 13 bases between them. CDR1 and CDR2 (germline): MNHNS, SASEGT. CDR3 residues: CASTRGPTNTEAFF. CDR3 coding DNA: TGTGCCAGCACCCGAGGACCGACGAACACTGAAGCTTTCTTT.

The sample holds many counts of this clonotype. The chain combines TRBV12-3 or TRBV12-4 with TRBJ1-1; no clear D. The CDR3 loop spans 13 amino acids. V shed 7 bases and J shed 1 base, with 10 bases lying between them. As DNA, the CDR3 is TGTGCCAGCACCCTTAATACGAACACTGAAGCTTTCTTT. This gives the protein CASTLNTNTEAFF.

This clonotype was seen ten or more times. The CDR3 nucleotides are TGTGCCAGCATGGGACCCACCAAGGAGCAGTTCTTC. It codes for CASMGPTKEQFF. V and J are TRBV2 and TRBJ2-1; D might be TRBD1 or TRBD2, each matching 5 bases. The V gene lost 7 bases and the J gene lost 10 bases, with 14 bases spanning the gap. Per germline, CDR1 SNHLY and CDR2 FYNNEI. CDR3 length: 12 residues.

This clonotype appeared a few times. The rearrangement links TRBV6-2 or TRBV6-3 to TRBJ2-4; D not resolved. Germline V gene data show CDR1 as MNHEY and CDR2 as SVGEGT. V dropped 2 bases and J dropped 4 bases, with 6 bases sitting between them. The CDR3 contains 13 residues. This CDR3 is CASSYPAKNIQYF. The CDR3 bases are TGTGCCAGCAGTTACCCAGCGAAAAACATTCAGTACTTC.

This clonotype showed up many times. The rearrangement uses TRBV28 and TRBJ1-4, with unresolved D. The CDR3 extends over 15 amino acids. V was pared by 5 bases and J by 4 bases, with 14 bases between. Germline V gives CDR1 MDHEN, CDR2 SYDVKM. CDR3 DNA: TGTGCCAGCAGTCCCCTAGGGCGAAATAATGAAAAACTGTTTTTT. It specifies CASSPLGRNNEKLFF.

The rearrangement joins TRBV5-1 to TRBJ2-1; D is unclear. This CDR3 is 16 amino acids long. Trimming stripped 4 bases from V and 0 bases from J, with 14 bases between. Germline V lookup: CDR1 SGHRS, CDR2 YFSETQ. The CDR3 region has the DNA TGCGCCAGCAGCCGGATGCCCCGAAGCTCCTACAATGAGCAGTTCTTC. Translating gives CASSRMPRSSYNEQFF.

In its sample, this clonotype was seen many times. The chain recombines TRBV2 with TRBJ1-5; TRBD1 matches 9 bases. Germline CDR1 and CDR2: SNHLY and FYNNEI. This CDR3 region has 15 residues. The junction had 9 bases not matched to a gene; V was cut back by 6 bases and J by 6 bases. The CDR3 DNA reads TGTGCCAGCAGCTATCCGAACAGGGGGCGTCAGCCCCAGCATTTT. This sequence encodes CASSYPNRGRQPQHF.

This clonotype was seen more than once but under ten times. This chain links TRBV6-1 with TRBJ2-7; possibly TRBD1 for D (6 bases). Germline V lookup: CDR1 MNHNS, CDR2 SASEGT. This CDR3 has 13 residues. V lost 10 bases, J lost 5 bases, and 18 bases lay in between. The CDR3 here is CAILGRTVNEQYF. The CDR3 DNA follows: TGTGCCATCTTAGGACGGACAGTCAACGAGCAGTACTTC.

The J gene is TRBJ1-1, the V gene TRBV7-9; D gene unclear. Trimming removed 0 bases from V and 11 bases from J, with 10 bases in between. The CDR3 covers 12 residues. Germline V gene lookup returns CDR1 SEHNR and CDR2 FQNEAQ (reference sequence). As DNA, the CDR3 is TGTGCCAGCAGCTTAGCTGCCGATGCGGCTTTCTTT. Translating it yields CASSLAADAAFF.

This clonotype turned up a few times. V and J are TRBV5-5 and TRBJ2-7, with D possibly matching TRBD1 (6 bases). This CDR3 has 14 amino acids. Germline V gene data show CDR1 as SGHKS and CDR2 as YYEKEE (reference sequence). Trimming shortened V by 0 bases and J by 3 bases, and 10 bases separated the two germline ends. The CDR3: CASSLGQDVYEQYF. CDR3 sequence (DNA): TGTGCCAGCAGCTTGGGACAGGACGTCTACGAGCAGTACTTC.

The chain recombines TRBV20-1 with TRBJ1-5, with 9 bases fitting TRBD1. V dropped 3 bases and J dropped 6; count of bases not matched to a gene: 6. The germline gives CDR1 DFQATT, CDR2 SNEGSKA (reference sequence). This CDR3 has 14 residues. CDR3 protein: CSASSGTGSQPQHF. CDR3 nucleotides: TGCAGTGCTAGTTCCGGGACAGGGAGTCAGCCCCAGCATTTT.